These 10 T cell receptor beta chains originate from one sample sequenced in a study of T cells in Graves' hyperthyroidism and ophthalmopathy (dated by TCRdb to between 2018 and 2020). The library came from multiplex PCR. Sequencer: Illumina HiSeq 2000. Amplification of TCR beta CDR3 regions was carried out from RNA transcripts. The TCR CDR3 was subjected to a first round of RT-PCR using the HTBI primer set and the Qiagen OneStep RT-PCR kit. TCRdb reworked the public reads: Q25 trimming with fastp, MiXCR clone assembly, productive beta chains retained. One record per CDR3 amino acid sequence lists the most common genes and DNA. The table for this sample lists 200,000 to 250,000 distinct CDR3 sequences; roughly 17% of them were counted only once. Clones ranked in the top ten supply approximately 50% of the sample. The sample consisted of blood. These receptors were taken from a man in his fifties or sixties with Graves' hyperthyroidism.

The chain is built from TRBV5-1 and TRBJ2-5, with 8 bases fitting TRBD1. The CDR3 runs to 15 residues. J lost 5 bases, V lost 7 bases, and 13 bases had no gene match. Germline lookup yields CDR1 SGHRS and CDR2 YFSETQ. The CDR3 sequence is CASGTRTGSWETQYF. The CDR3 DNA follows: TGCGCCAGCGGCACCCGGACAGGGAGTTGGGAGACCCAGTACTTC.

This clonotype was seen repeatedly, ten times or more. The rearrangement uses TRBV12-3 or TRBV12-4 and TRBJ1-1; TRBD1 agrees at 7 bases. The CDR3 length is 13 residues. The V segment lost 3 bases and the J segment 7 bases; nucleotides outside the gene matches: 5. CDR3 in amino acids: CASSFTTGDEAFF. CDR3 in DNA: TGTGCCAGCAGTTTCACTACAGGGGATGAAGCTTTCTTT.

This clonotype has at least ten counts. The V and J genes are TRBV5-1 and TRBJ1-5, with a tentative D call TRBD1 (6 bases). Deletions cut 0 bases from V and 2 bases from J, with 9 bases between. Looked up from germline, CDR1 is SGHRS and CDR2 is YFSETQ. This CDR3 has 15 amino acids. CDR3 in DNA: TGCGCCAGCAGCTTGGAGGGGGGTGGCAATCAGCCCCAGCATTTT. This codes for CASSLEGGGNQPQHF.

J is TRBJ2-3 and V is TRBV3-1; 9 positions agree with TRBD2. Losses at the gene ends were 4 bases for V and 5 bases for J; bases not matched to a gene: 10. The germline V gene has CDR1 LGHDT and CDR2 YNNKEL (reference sequence). The CDR3 runs 16 residues. CDR3 in DNA: TGTGCCAGCAGCCTGACTAGCGGTAGCGGGAGAGATACGCAGTATTTT. This gives the protein CASSLTSGSGRDTQYF.

The sample holds many counts of this clonotype. The CDR3 sequence is CASSLRLRETQYF. DNA for the CDR3: TGTGCCAGCAGCTTACGCCTCCGGGAGACCCAGTACTTC. This chain links TRBV7-9 with TRBJ2-5; no definite D call. With 2 bases removed from V and 5 bases from J, the gap between germline ends came to 9 bases. CDR1 and CDR2 from the germline V gene are SEHNR and FQNEAQ (reference sequence). This CDR3 is 13 amino acids long.

In its sample, this clonotype was seen many times. The chain recombines TRBV12-3 or TRBV12-4 with TRBJ2-7, with TRBD2 matching over 8 bases. After removal of 6 bases from V and 1 base from J, the junction contained 5 bases not matched to a gene. The CDR3 loop spans 14 amino acids. The CDR3 DNA sequence: TGTGCCAGCAGACTGCGCGGGAGGTCCTACGAGCAGTACTTC. The encoded protein is CASRLRGRSYEQYF.

This clonotype was seen a few times. The rearrangement uses TRBV10-1 and TRBJ2-4, with D tentatively TRBD2 (5 bases). The germline V and J ends were trimmed by 0 bases and 5 bases, with 8 bases remaining between them. Germline CDR1 WNHNN, CDR2 SYGVQD (reference sequence). CDR3 size: 14 residues. The CDR3 nucleotides are TGCGCCAGCAGTGAGTCAGGACTGGAAAACATTCAGTACTTC. It translates to CASSESGLENIQYF.

This clonotype was recorded at least ten times. CDR3 amino acids: CASSSSGSGGGEQFF. The DNA for the CDR3 is TGTGCCAGCAGTTCTAGCGGGAGCGGCGGCGGTGAGCAGTTCTTC. V and J are TRBV6-1 and TRBJ2-1; 10 bases match TRBD2. CDR3 size: 15 residues. J gave up 9 bases and V 5 bases, and 10 bases lay outside the gene matches. Germline lookup yields CDR1 MNHNS and CDR2 SASEGT.

The sample holds a few counts of this clonotype. DNA for the CDR3: TGTGCCAGCAGCCGATACAGGGGAGGGTTTAACTATGGCTACACCTTC. The encoded protein is CASSRYRGGFNYGYTF. The chain joins TRBV7-2 to TRBJ1-2; 7 bases fit TRBD1. The junction had 10 bases not matched to a gene; V was cut back by 5 bases and J by 1 base. Germline CDR1 and CDR2: SGHTA and FQGNSA. CDR3 length equals 16 residues.

This clonotype was recorded many times. The genes are TRBV11-2 and TRBJ2-1; 9 bases map to TRBD2. This CDR3 is 15 amino acids long. With 5 bases clipped from V and 5 bases from J, the junction kept 7 bases outside the gene matches. Germline CDR1 reads SGHAT; CDR2 reads FQNNGV. The chain's CDR3 is CASSAIAGANNEQFF. CDR3 DNA: TGTGCCAGCAGCGCCATAGCGGGAGCGAACAATGAGCAGTTCTTC.